Given below is one TCR beta chain in context. The entry originates in a study of blood T cell repertoires in COVID-19. Study information: Acute and convalescent COVID-19 specimens originated in the United States, Italy and Spain. PBMCs, B-cell-depleted T cells, or T cells provided the cDNA or gDNA that made up the material.

The germline CDR1 and CDR2 sequences are SNHLY and FYNNEI. V was cut by 6 bases and J by 5 bases, with 11 bases left in between. The CDR3 has 13 amino acids. Patients in Seattle were enrolled during active infection, then followed longitudinally. Sequencing was performed with immunoSEQ multiplex PCR; in TCRdb, only in-frame clones are kept and a portion is missing. The sample records some 56,000 clones, around nine tenths being singletons. The clonotype was recovered from a woman between 55 and 75 years old with COVID-19, enrolled during active disease. The sample comprised peripheral blood. This chain links TRBV2 with TRBJ1-5, with D maybe TRBD1 (6 bases). The CDR3: CASSVDRYQPQHF. CDR3 bases: TGTGCCAGCAGCGTTGACAGGTATCAGCCCCAGCATTTT.